This passage covers 21 T cell receptor beta chains from one sample sequenced in a study of blood T cell repertoires in COVID-19. Repertoires were generated with immunoSEQ multiplex PCR, while TCRdb's copy carries only in-frame clones and drops some. The data hold 150,000 to 200,000 clones, with more than 80% observed a single time. The sample was peripheral blood. The receptors derive from a woman in her sixties with COVID-19, enrolled during active disease.

The count of this clone is one. This sequence joins TRBV6-5 and TRBJ2-2, with TRBD1 identical over 7 bases. Germline assignment: CDR1 MNHEY and CDR2 SVGAGI. With 8 bases clipped from V and 3 bases from J, the junction kept 9 bases outside the gene matches. The CDR3 has 15 residues. The CDR3 sequence: CASATGAGDTGELFF. Here the CDR3 DNA reads TGTGCCAGCGCAACAGGGGCAGGGGACACCGGGGAGCTGTTTTTT.

The gene calls are TRBV6-5 and TRBJ1-6, with D maybe TRBD1 (5 bases). The CDR3 has 14 residues. V was shortened by 7 bases and J by 7 bases, with 14 bases between the two germline ends. The germline V gene has CDR1 MNHEY and CDR2 SVGAGI. This CDR3 reads CASTQGLMNSPLHF. For the CDR3, the DNA is TGTGCCAGCACCCAGGGACTGATGAATTCACCCCTCCACTTT.

This sequence joins TRBV19 and TRBJ2-1; 7 nucleotides agree with TRBD1. Germline V gene data show CDR1 as LNHDA and CDR2 as SQIVND (reference sequence). The CDR3 extends over 17 amino acids. V shed 6 bases, J shed 4 bases, and the junction held 15 bases outside the gene matches. CDR3 in amino acids: CASRNRFGGTEYNEQFF. CDR3 nucleotide sequence: TGTGCCAGTAGAAATCGTTTCGGTGGGACAGAATACAATGAGCAGTTCTTC.

This chain links TRBV5-6 with TRBJ1-5; 7 nucleotides align to TRBD1. V was clipped by 2 bases and J by 0 bases; unmatched bases: 5. The V gene's germline CDR1 is SGHDT and CDR2 YYEEEE. The CDR3 is 16 amino acids. CDR3 region: CASSLWGQLSNQPQHF. CDR3 in DNA: TGTGCCAGCAGCTTATGGGGACAGCTTAGCAATCAGCCCCAGCATTTT.

The rearrangement joins TRBV9 to TRBJ1-2; TRBD1 might be the D (6 bases). The germline V and J ends were trimmed by 1 base and 2 bases, with 15 bases remaining between them. This CDR3 comprises 16 residues. Germline-derived CDR1 and CDR2 are SGDLS and YYNGEE. CDR3 DNA: TGTGCCAGCAGCGTATCATTGACAGGAGAGAACTATGGCTACACCTTC. Translated: CASSVSLTGENYGYTF.

This rearrangement joins TRBV6-4 to TRBJ2-3; no clear D gene. V shed 4 bases and J shed 0 bases, with 8 bases lying between them. The germline V gene has CDR1 MRHNA and CDR2 SNTAGT. CDR3 length: 14 residues. The DNA for the CDR3 is TGTGCCAGCAGTGCCGGTACTAGCACAGATACGCAGTATTTT. It specifies CASSAGTSTDTQYF.

The CDR3 DNA reads TGTGCCAGCTCACCGGAGACAGAACTGTTTTTT. It is translated as CASSPETELFF. The chain recombines TRBV18 with TRBJ1-4; possible D gene TRBD1, 5 bases. V lost 3 bases to trimming and J lost 12 bases, with 8 bases between them. Germline V gene sequence: CDR1 KGHSH, CDR2 LQKENI. The CDR3 contains 11 residues.

The J gene is TRBJ2-3, the V gene TRBV9; D not certain. This CDR3 is built from 15 residues. Germline V gives CDR1 SGDLS, CDR2 YYNGEE. Trimming shortened V by 0 bases and J by 4 bases, and 12 bases separated the two germline ends. For the CDR3, the DNA is TGTGCCAGCAGCGTAGACATTTCCCCAGCAGATACGCAGTATTTT. It codes for CASSVDISPADTQYF.

The chain joins TRBV10-3 to TRBJ1-2; 7 positions match TRBD1. Germline V gene lookup returns CDR1 ENHRY and CDR2 SYGVKD. The V and J ends lost 5 bases and 8 bases, in that order; junction bases with no gene match: 14. This CDR3 has 15 amino acids. The CDR3 bases are TGTGCCATCAGTTATGACAGGGACGGGTCGATCGGCTACACCTTC. Amino acid sequence: CAISYDRDGSIGYTF.

V is TRBV24-1 and J is TRBJ1-5, with D unresolved. CDR1 KGHDR and CDR2 SFDVKD come from the germline V gene. V was clipped by 4 bases and J by 2 bases, with 8 bases between them. The CDR3 has 14 residues. CDR3 sequence reads: CATSEAGRNQPQHF. The CDR3 DNA reads TGTGCCACCAGTGAGGCAGGCCGCAATCAGCCCCAGCATTTT.

V gene TRBV5-6 combines with J gene TRBJ1-1; D unresolved. Germline CDR1 reads SGHDT; CDR2 reads YYEEEE. This CDR3 is 15 amino acids long. Trimming took 1 base from V and 0 from J, leaving 10 bases between them. The CDR3 loop reads CASSLMAGMNTEAFF. The CDR3 DNA reads TGTGCCAGCAGCTTGATGGCAGGCATGAACACTGAAGCTTTCTTT. Full variable domain (outside the CDR3, taken from reference TRBV5-6 and TRBJ1-1): DAGVTQSPTHLIKTRGQQVTLRCSPKSGHDTVSWYQQALGQGPQFIFQYYEEEERQRGNFPDRFSGHQFPNYSSELNVNALLLGDSALYLCASSLMAGMNTEAFFGQGTRLTVV.

V usage is TRBV19 and J usage is TRBJ2-1; 9 bases agree with TRBD1. V trimming: 5 bases; J trimming: 7 bases; junction bases outside the gene matches: 9. The CDR3 length is 15 residues. Germline assignment: CDR1 LNHDA and CDR2 SQIVND (reference sequence). The CDR3, as DNA: TGTGCCAGTAGTGTGGACAGGGGACCCCTGAATGAGCAGTTCTTC. Residues: CASSVDRGPLNEQFF.

This chain connects TRBV9 to TRBJ1-2; TRBD1 matches at 7 bases. The length of the CDR3 is 13 residues. The V gene's germline CDR1 is SGDLS and CDR2 YYNGEE. V dropped 3 bases and J dropped 5; count of bases not matched to a gene: 4. CDR3 residues: CASSADRFYGYTF. CDR3 nucleotides: TGTGCCAGCAGCGCGGACAGGTTTTATGGCTACACCTTC.

V gene TRBV5-1 combines with J gene TRBJ1-1; D call uncertain. The CDR3 loop spans 14 amino acids. Trimming pared 0 bases from V and 1 base from J, leaving 7 bases between. Germline V gene lookup returns CDR1 SGHRS and CDR2 YFSETQ. CDR3 sequence (DNA): TGCGCCAGCAGCTTGGTTCGGGAGAACACTGAAGCTTTCTTT. Translation gives CASSLVRENTEAFF.

The V call is TRBV4-1, the J call TRBJ1-6; 10 positions agree with TRBD1. The junction had 6 bases not matched to a gene; V was cut back by 6 bases and J by 7 bases. This CDR3 is 15 amino acids long. The V gene's germline CDR1 is MGHRA and CDR2 YSYEKL. CDR3 DNA sequence: TGCGCCAGCAGGACCCCGGGACAGGGGAATTCACCCCTCCACTTT. Encoded protein: CASRTPGQGNSPLHF.

The chain uses TRBV4-3 and TRBJ2-5; 13 bases map to TRBD2. CDR1 and CDR2 (germline): LGHNA, YSLEER. Trimming cost V 4 bases and J 4 bases; bases outside gene matches: 6. The CDR3 length is 16 residues. CDR3 DNA: TGCGCCAGCAGCCCCCTCCGGACTAGCGGGGGAGAGACCCAGTACTTC. Protein product: CASSPLRTSGGETQYF.

This chain joins TRBV7-3 and TRBJ2-2; TRBD1 agrees at 8 bases. This CDR3 comprises 15 residues. Trimming removed 5 bases from V and 4 bases from J; junction bases left unmatched: 6. Germline V lookup: CDR1 SGHTA, CDR2 FQGTGA. The CDR3 bases are TGTGCCAGCAGCCGGGACAGGTTTTCCACCGGGGAGCTGTTTTTT. This gives the protein CASSRDRFSTGELFF.

This clone came up once. V and J are TRBV7-2 and TRBJ1-5, with a tentative D call TRBD1 (5 bases). Germline values: CDR1 SGHTA, CDR2 FQGNSA. V was trimmed by 5 bases and J by 6 bases, leaving 20 bases between them. The CDR3 extends over 16 amino acids. The CDR3: CASSPDYPGNGQPQHF. Written as DNA, the CDR3 is TGTGCCAGCAGCCCAGATTACCCAGGGAATGGTCAGCCCCAGCATTTT. The full variable domain, its missing parts supplied by reference TRBV7-2 and TRBJ1-5, is GAGVSQSPSNKVTEKGKDVELRCDPISGHTALYWYRQSLGQGLEFLIYFQGNSAPDKSGLPSDRFSAERTGGSVSTLTIQRTQQEDSAVYLCASSPDYPGNGQPQHFGDGTRLSIL.

This sequence joins TRBV19 and TRBJ1-2; 9 positions agree with TRBD1. Germline assignment: CDR1 LNHDA and CDR2 SQIVND (reference sequence). The CDR3 is made up of 13 amino acids. The V segment lost 5 bases and the J segment 4 bases; nucleotides outside the gene matches: 2. CDR3 DNA sequence: TGTGCCAGTAGTGTGGGACAGGGCTATGGCTACACCTTC. Translation gives CASSVGQGYGYTF. Full variable domain (rest looked up from reference TRBV19 and TRBJ1-2): DGGITQSPKYLFRKEGQNVTLSCEQNLNHDAMYWYRQDPGQGLRLIYYSQIVNDFQKGDIAEGYSVSREKKESFPLTVTSAQKNPTAFYLCASSVGQGYGYTFGSGTRLTVV.

The V call is TRBV2, the J call TRBJ2-3; D is unclear. The germline V and J ends were trimmed by 5 bases and 0 bases, with 12 bases remaining between them. Germline CDR1 reads SNHLY; CDR2 reads FYNNEI. This CDR3 has 15 residues. The CDR3 DNA follows: TGTGCCAGCAGTTTCAGCGAAACTAGCACAGATACGCAGTATTTT. It specifies CASSFSETSTDTQYF.

The chain combines TRBV4-2 with TRBJ2-3; 8 bases align to TRBD2. The V gene's germline CDR1 is LGHNA and CDR2 YNFKEQ. After removal of 3 bases from V and 3 bases from J, the junction contained 5 bases not matched to a gene. This CDR3 spans 15 amino acids. CDR3 DNA: TGTGCCAGCAGCCAGCAGCGGGGGTCAACAGATACGCAGTATTTT. The encoded protein is CASSQQRGSTDTQYF.